The next 23 T cell receptor beta chains were all read from a single sample in a study of T cells in Graves' hyperthyroidism and ophthalmopathy. The TCR beta CDR3 regions underwent amplification using RNA transcripts as the source. TCR CDR3 regions were first amplified by RT-PCR with HTBI primers. From the multiplex PCR reads, TCRdb called clonotypes with MiXCR, one entry per CDR3 protein. The table has roughly 260,000 distinct CDR3 sequences, 14% to 15% seen once. Source material: blood. The receptors were gathered from a woman between 40 and 55 years old with Graves' hyperthyroidism that later progressed to Graves' ophthalmopathy.

At least ten counts were recorded for this clonotype. The chain couples TRBV6-5 to TRBJ2-7; 8 bases are a match to TRBD1. This CDR3 spans 14 amino acids. V lost 2 bases and J lost 2; bases outside the gene matches: 2. CDR1 is MNHEY and CDR2 is SVGAGI in the germline V gene. CDR3 protein: CASSYGQGTYEQYF. The CDR3 region has the DNA TGTGCCAGCAGTTACGGACAGGGAACCTACGAGCAGTACTTC.

This clonotype was seen repeatedly, ten times or more. This chain links TRBV5-1 with TRBJ2-2; no clear D. Trimming left V 4 bases short and J 4 bases short, with 14 bases between. The CDR3 runs 15 residues. Per germline, CDR1 SGHRS and CDR2 YFSETQ. For the CDR3, the DNA is TGCGCCAGCAGCCATGGCGCGGTTGGCACCGGGGAGCTGTTTTTT. Its protein is CASSHGAVGTGELFF.

This clonotype was counted ten times or more. The V and J genes are TRBV2 and TRBJ2-5; a weak D match, TRBD2 (6 bases). V was cut by 2 bases and J by 5 bases, with 12 bases left in between. The CDR3 runs 14 residues. CDR1 SNHLY and CDR2 FYNNEI come from the germline V gene. CDR3 loop: CASSENPLAETQYF. DNA of the CDR3: TGTGCCAGCAGTGAAAATCCTCTAGCGGAGACCCAGTACTTC.

This clonotype was counted ten times or more. V is TRBV20-1 and J is TRBJ2-7; D gene ambiguous. The CDR3 loop spans 14 amino acids. V gave up 3 bases and J gave up 2 bases, with 14 bases separating them. Germline values: CDR1 DFQATT, CDR2 SNEGSKA (reference sequence). The DNA for the CDR3 is TGCAGTGCTAGTCGGACCGATACTCCCTACGAGCAGTACTTC. Translating it yields CSASRTDTPYEQYF.

The sample holds many counts of this clonotype. J is TRBJ1-1 and V is TRBV28, with a weak D call TRBD1 (5 bases). CDR1 is MDHEN, CDR2 SYDVKM, per germline. V was clipped by 4 bases and J by 2 bases, with 17 bases between them. The CDR3 length is 16 residues. The CDR3 loop is CASSSTVSSLNTEAFF. The CDR3 bases are TGTGCCAGCAGTTCGACAGTTTCATCCCTTAACACTGAAGCTTTCTTT. Full variable domain (rest looked up from reference TRBV28 and TRBJ1-1): DVKVTQSSRYLVKRTGEKVFLECVQDMDHENMFWYRQDPGLGLRLIYFSYDVKMKEKGDIPEGYSVSREKKERFSLILESASTNQTSMYLCASSSTVSSLNTEAFFGQGTRLTVV.

A note on this clonotype: One base away lies a much larger clone, so this may be a sequencing read error. Written as DNA, the CDR3 is TGCAGTGCTATTTTAGCGGGGGTTGGCACAGATACGCAGTATTTT. It yields the protein CSAILAGVGTDTQYF. The chain couples TRBV20-1 to TRBJ2-3, with 9 bases lining up with TRBD2. Unmatched junction bases numbered 6, after V lost 4 bases and J lost 1 base. The CDR3 is 15 amino acids. CDR1 is DFQATT and CDR2 is SNEGSKA in the germline V gene (reference sequence).

This clonotype was recorded at least ten times. V and J are TRBV7-6 and TRBJ2-1; 9 bases agree with TRBD1. CDR3 size: 17 residues. Trimming at V came to 1 base and at J to 3 bases, leaving 7 bases not matched to a gene. Germline V lookup: CDR1 SGHVS, CDR2 FNYEAQ. The CDR3 nucleotides read TGTGCCAGCAGCTTAGATGTGGGGACAGGGATCTACAATGAGCAGTTCTTC. This encodes CASSLDVGTGIYNEQFF.

Comments on this clonotype: The junction departs from the called germline gene at one end, perhaps through a read error. The gene calls are TRBV4-2 and TRBJ1-4; D uncertain. In germline, CDR1 is LGHNA, CDR2 YNFKEQ. This CDR3 is built from 15 residues. CDR3 in amino acids: CANSPGGVANEKLFF. Written as DNA, the CDR3 is TGTGCCAACAGCCCCGGTGGTGTAGCTAATGAAAAACTGTTTTTT.

The rearrangement uses TRBV27 and TRBJ2-2, with a tentative D call TRBD2 (5 bases). Germline CDR1 is MNHEY and CDR2 is SMNVEV (reference sequence). Trimming shortened V by 7 bases and J by 7 bases, and 16 bases separated the two germline ends. CDR3 size: 14 residues. Here the CDR3 reads CASTSRAGYGELFF. CDR3 sequence (DNA): TGTGCCAGCACCTCGAGGGCAGGTTACGGGGAGCTGTTTTTT.

This clonotype was found many times. The V and J genes are TRBV19 and TRBJ2-1, with TRBD2 matching 7 bases. This CDR3 has 18 amino acids. The V gene end was trimmed by 4 bases and the J gene end by 3 bases; junction bases not matched to a gene: 15. The germline V gene has CDR1 LNHDA and CDR2 SQIVND (reference sequence). CDR3 DNA sequence: TGTGCCAGTAGTAAAGCGCCGACTAGCCCGGCAAACTACAATGAGCAGTTCTTC. Encoded protein: CASSKAPTSPANYNEQFF.

The chain is built from TRBV6-2 or TRBV6-3 and TRBJ2-7; D unclear. The J call is doubtful: the DNA matches TRBJ2-1 better. Germline V gives CDR1 MNHEY, CDR2 SVGEGT. The CDR3 extends over 15 amino acids. CDR3 region: CASSYSKASAYEQFF. Written as DNA, the CDR3 is TGTGCCAGCAGTTACTCAAAGGCCTCTGCCTACGAGCAGTTCTTC.

A few counts support this clonotype. The chain is built from TRBV7-8 and TRBJ2-7; D is unresolved. The V and J ends lost 4 bases and 0 bases respectively, with 19 bases between them. This CDR3 contains 17 residues. Germline CDR1 and CDR2: SGHVS and FQNEAQ. CDR3 in DNA: TGTGCCAGCAGCTCCTATCCGCGGATTCTTAGCTCCTACGAGCAGTACTTC. Residues: CASSSYPRILSSYEQYF.

This clonotype has ten or more counts. The rearrangement joins TRBV5-1 to TRBJ1-5; 7 nucleotides align to TRBD1. The germline gives CDR1 SGHRS, CDR2 YFSETQ. There are 14 residues in the CDR3. The V and J ends lost 1 base and 10 bases, in that order; junction bases with no gene match: 8. This CDR3 is CASSLTGAGEPQHF. Here the CDR3 DNA reads TGCGCCAGCAGCTTGACAGGGGCAGGCGAACCCCAGCATTTT.

This clonotype showed up just a few times. The chain employs TRBV9 and TRBJ2-7; D ambiguous. This CDR3 comprises 13 residues. The germline gives CDR1 SGDLS, CDR2 YYNGEE. Trimming stripped 10 bases from V and 0 bases from J, with 14 bases between. The CDR3 here is CAGRGESSYEQYF. CDR3 coding DNA: TGTGCCGGTCGAGGAGAGAGCTCCTACGAGCAGTACTTC.

This chain uses TRBV24-1 with TRBJ2-2, with 7 bases identical to TRBD2. The germline V gene encodes CDR1 KGHDR and CDR2 SFDVKD. The CDR3 is 17 residues long. Losses at the gene ends were 10 bases for V and 6 bases for J; bases not matched to a gene: 19. CDR3 sequence reads: CATGPGRGRGDAGELFF. CDR3 nucleotide sequence: TGTGCCACGGGTCCGGGACGCGGGAGAGGGGACGCCGGGGAGCTGTTTTTT.

This clonotype was counted at least ten times. This chain links TRBV19 with TRBJ1-1; D remains unclear. CDR3 size: 16 residues. V was cut by 1 base and J by 1 base, with 13 bases left in between. The germline CDR1 and CDR2 sequences are LNHDA and SQIVND (reference sequence). Written as DNA, the CDR3 is TGTGCCAGTAGTATAGGAGGGCTCCTGCGGAACACTGAAGCTTTCTTT. Its translation: CASSIGGLLRNTEAFF.

In this sample, this clonotype turned up many times. The chain combines TRBV10-3 with TRBJ2-2, with 9 bases aligning to TRBD2. Germline V CDR1 and CDR2: ENHRY, SYGVKD. V was pared by 3 bases and J by 6 bases, with 2 bases of the junction left unmatched. The CDR3 covers 14 residues. CDR3 residues: CAISELAGAGELFF. CDR3 DNA: TGTGCCATCAGTGAATTAGCGGGAGCCGGGGAGCTGTTTTTT.

The chain carries TRBV20-1 and TRBJ1-5; a weak D match, TRBD1 (5 bases). Germline V gene lookup returns CDR1 DFQATT and CDR2 SNEGSKA (reference sequence). The CDR3 spans 13 residues. V was clipped by 8 bases and J by 1 base, with 12 bases between them. CDR3 in DNA: TGCAGTACCCGAGGGGCCAGCAATCAGCCCCAGCATTTT. This translates into CSTRGASNQPQHF.

The table lists this clonotype with a count of one. The chain combines TRBV2 with TRBJ2-3, with TRBD2 matching over 9 bases. V shed 6 bases, J shed 1 base, and the junction held 8 bases outside the gene matches. This CDR3 has 16 amino acids. Germline CDR1 SNHLY, CDR2 FYNNEI. DNA for the CDR3: TGTGCCAGCAGGGGCGGGAGGGTTTTCGGCACAGATACGCAGTATTTT. It specifies CASRGGRVFGTDTQYF.

This clonotype was detected many times. V and J are TRBV6-1 and TRBJ2-6; D not certain. Germline CDR1 and CDR2: MNHNS and SASEGT. V lost 6 bases to trimming and J lost 10 bases, with 7 bases between them. The CDR3 contains 11 residues. CDR3 sequence reads: CASSAPNVLTF. CDR3 DNA: TGTGCCAGCAGCGCCCCGAACGTCCTGACTTTC.

In regard to this clonotype: Germline and junction disagree at one end, which may indicate a read error. The rearrangement links TRBV7-9 to TRBJ1-4; tentatively, D is TRBD1 (5 bases). Germline CDR1 reads SEHNR; CDR2 reads FQNEAQ (reference sequence). CDR3 length: 14 amino acids. The CDR3 nucleotides read TGTGCCAGCAGTGGACACGCAACTAATGAAAAACTGCTTTTT. It specifies CASSGHATNEKLLF.

With respect to this clonotype: A much larger clone lies a single base off, so this may be a read error. The chain is built from TRBV6-2 or TRBV6-3 and TRBJ1-1; a weak D match, TRBD1 (6 bases). V lost 0 bases and J 6 bases, leaving 8 bases between the germline ends. CDR1 MNHEY and CDR2 SVGEGT come from the germline V gene. The CDR3 spans 13 residues. This CDR3 reads CASSYSRGSEAFF. CDR3 nucleotide sequence: TGTGCCAGCAGTTACTCTAGGGGGTCTGAAGCTTTCTTT.

This chain links TRBV11-1 with TRBJ2-1; 9 nucleotides line up with TRBD2. V lost 3 bases, J lost 10 bases, and 16 bases stayed unmatched. Germline V gene sequence: CDR1 SGHAT, CDR2 FQDESV (reference sequence). The CDR3 is 17 residues long. In nucleotides, the CDR3 is TGTGCCAGCAGCTTCGGCGGGAGGGCCGTCGGCGGTCGGGAGCAGTTCTTC. This sequence encodes CASSFGGRAVGGREQFF.